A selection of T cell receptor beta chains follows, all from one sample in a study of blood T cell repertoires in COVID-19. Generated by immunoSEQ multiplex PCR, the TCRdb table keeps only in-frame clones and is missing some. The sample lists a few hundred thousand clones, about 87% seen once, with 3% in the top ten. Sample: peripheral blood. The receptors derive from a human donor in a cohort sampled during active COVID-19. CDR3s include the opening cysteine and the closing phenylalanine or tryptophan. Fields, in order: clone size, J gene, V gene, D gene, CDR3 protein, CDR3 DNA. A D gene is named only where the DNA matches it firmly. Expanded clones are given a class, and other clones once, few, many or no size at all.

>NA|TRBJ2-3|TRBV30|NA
CAWRRSGRTTDTQYF
TGTGCCTGGAGGCGTAGCGGTAGAACAACAGATACGCAGTATTTT
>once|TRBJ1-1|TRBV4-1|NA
CASSQVGLLRDTEAFF
TGCGCCAGCAGCCAAGTTGGACTGCTAAGGGACACTGAAGCTTTCTTT
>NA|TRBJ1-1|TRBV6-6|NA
CASSSRQSAEAFF
TGTGCCAGCAGTTCCCGACAGTCTGCTGAAGCTTTCTTT
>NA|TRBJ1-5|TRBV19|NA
CASSSGPDQPQHF
TGTGCCAGTAGTTCGGGTCCCGATCAGCCCCAGCATTTT
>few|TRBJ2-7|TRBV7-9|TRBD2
CASSLVSMGLAGEYEQYF
TGTGCCAGCAGCTTAGTATCGATGGGGCTAGCGGGAGAGTACGAGCAGTACTTC
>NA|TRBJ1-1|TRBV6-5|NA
CASSYSWGRTEAFF
TGTGCCAGCAGTTACTCTTGGGGGAGGACTGAAGCTTTCTTT
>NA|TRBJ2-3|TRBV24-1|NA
CATSQQGTDTQYF
TGTGCCACCAGTCAGCAGGGCACAGATACGCAGTATTTT
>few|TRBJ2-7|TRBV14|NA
CASSQIATYEQYF
TGTGCCAGCAGCCAAATAGCTACCTACGAGCAGTACTTC
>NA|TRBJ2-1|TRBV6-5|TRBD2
CASSGGGISYNEQFF
TGTGCCAGCAGCGGGGGGGGGATTTCCTACAATGAGCAGTTCTTC
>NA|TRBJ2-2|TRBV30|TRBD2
CAWSVRASGRTGELFF
TGTGCCTGGAGTGTAAGGGCTAGCGGACGCACCGGGGAGCTGTTTTTT
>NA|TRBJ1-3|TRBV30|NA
CAWSPVVNTIYF
TGTGCCTGGAGCCCGGTGGTAAACACCATATATTTT
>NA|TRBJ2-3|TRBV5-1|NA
CASSLEGGGTNLFTDTQYF
TGCGCCAGCAGCTTGGAGGGTGGAGGAACTAACCTATTCACAGATACGCAGTATTTT
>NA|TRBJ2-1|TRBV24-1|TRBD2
CATSDARGGSYNEQFF
TGTGCCACCAGTGATGCCCGCGGGGGTTCCTACAATGAGCAGTTCTTC
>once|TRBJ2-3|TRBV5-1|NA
CASSLAGDTQYF
TGCGCCAGCAGCTTGGCCGGAGATACGCAGTATTTT
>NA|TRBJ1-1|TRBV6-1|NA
CASSDAGQRNTEAFF
TGTGCCAGCAGTGATGCGGGGCAGCGGAACACTGAAGCTTTCTTT
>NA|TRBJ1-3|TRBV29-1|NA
CSVEAGGNSGNTIYF
TGCAGCGTTGAAGCGGGGGGAAACTCTGGAAACACCATATATTTT
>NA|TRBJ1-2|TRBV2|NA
CASSEKRFDGYTF
TGTGCCAGCAGTGAAAAACGGTTCGATGGCTACACCTTC
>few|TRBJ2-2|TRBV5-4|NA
CASSPGAVRTGELFF
TGTGCCAGCAGCCCCGGTGCGGTACGGACCGGGGAGCTGTTTTTT
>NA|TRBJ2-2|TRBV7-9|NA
CASSPSYGELFF
TGTGCCAGCAGCCCTAGTTACGGGGAGCTGTTTTTT
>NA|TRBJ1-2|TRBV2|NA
CASRRSARGDWGGYTF
TGTGCCAGCAGAAGAAGCGCCAGGGGCGACTGGGGAGGCTACACCTTC